This passage covers 17 T cell receptor beta chains from one sample sequenced in a study of neurological immune-mediated disorders. MiXCR was run by TCRdb on the 5' RACE reads, yielding one entry per CDR3 protein. The table records 70,000 to 95,000 distinct CDR3 sequences, roughly 13% of them present only once. This sample's time point: longitudinal time-point 2. The specimen was PBMCs. The receptors originated from a female donor with HTLV-1-associated myelopathy (HAM/TSP).

In this sample, this clonotype turned up many times. The rearrangement links TRBV5-1 to TRBJ2-1, with TRBD2 identical over 9 bases. V gave up 4 bases and J gave up 2 bases; unmatched junction bases: 10. CDR3 length: 17 amino acids. CDR1 is SGHRS, CDR2 YFSETQ, per germline. The CDR3 DNA is TGCGCCAGCAGCCTTTTCCCTAGCGGGGACCCCTACAATGAGCAGTTCTTC. Its translation: CASSLFPSGDPYNEQFF.

This clonotype was observed many times. The V gene is TRBV28, the J gene TRBJ2-5; tentatively, D is TRBD1 (6 bases). The CDR3 runs to 14 residues. The V end lost 3 bases, the J end lost 3 bases, and 11 bases lay between the germline ends. CDR1 and CDR2 (germline): MDHEN, SYDVKM. The CDR3 region is CASSFFYREETQYF. As DNA, the CDR3 is TGTGCCAGCAGTTTTTTTTACAGGGAAGAGACCCAGTACTTC.

This clonotype was seen ten or more times. The CDR3 here is CSVADARSYGYTF. For the CDR3, the DNA is TGCAGCGTTGCTGACGCCAGGTCCTATGGCTACACCTTC. The chain carries TRBV29-1 and TRBJ1-2; the D is unclear. Trimming cost V 4 bases and J 4 bases, with 13 bases left between them. This CDR3 spans 13 amino acids. Per germline, CDR1 SQVTM and CDR2 ANQGSEA. The full variable domain, in which reference TRBV29-1 and TRBJ1-2 provide the parts outside the CDR3, is SAVISQKPSRDICQRGTSLTIQCQVDSQVTMMFWYRQQPGQSLTLIATANQGSEATYESGFVIDKFPISRPNLTFSTLTVSNMSPEDSSIYLCSVADARSYGYTFGSGTRLTVV.

This clonotype came up many times. This chain joins TRBV20-1 and TRBJ2-7; D is tentatively TRBD1 or TRBD2 (5 bases each). The CDR3 is made up of 11 amino acids. V was trimmed by 1 base and J by 10 bases, leaving 11 bases between them. In germline, CDR1 is DFQATT, CDR2 SNEGSKA (reference sequence). The CDR3 bases are TGCAGTGCTAGAGGGGGGTTAGAACAGTACTTC. It yields the protein CSARGGLEQYF.

This clonotype was recorded many times. The chain carries TRBV29-1 and TRBJ2-3; 7 bases align to TRBD1. CDR1 and CDR2 (germline): SQVTM, ANQGSEA. The CDR3 covers 14 residues. The J segment lost 1 base and the V segment lost 4 bases, leaving 5 bases of the junction unmatched. The CDR3 sequence: CSVGGGRGTDTQYF. CDR3 bases: TGCAGCGTTGGAGGGGGCAGGGGCACAGATACGCAGTATTTT.

This clonotype was recorded at least ten times. The J gene is TRBJ2-3, the V gene TRBV5-6; TRBD2 aligns across 11 bases. Germline V gene lookup returns CDR1 SGHDT and CDR2 YYEEEE. The CDR3 is made up of 18 amino acids. The junction had 6 bases not matched to a gene; V was cut back by 0 bases and J by 0 bases. The chain's CDR3 is CASSLELAGGTSTDTQYF. The CDR3 coding sequence is TGTGCCAGCAGCTTGGAGCTAGCGGGGGGAACTAGCACAGATACGCAGTATTTT. Looking up the rest from reference TRBV5-6 and TRBJ2-3 gives the full variable domain: DAGVTQSPTHLIKTRGQQVTLRCSPKSGHDTVSWYQQALGQGPQFIFQYYEEEERQRGNFPDRFSGHQFPNYSSELNVNALLLGDSALYLCASSLELAGGTSTDTQYFGPGTRLTVL.

The table lists this clonotype with many counts. The V and J genes are TRBV4-1 and TRBJ2-7, with 8 bases identical to TRBD1. Losses at the gene ends were 3 bases for V and 3 bases for J; bases not matched to a gene: 4. CDR3 length: 14 residues. Germline V gene data show CDR1 as MGHRA and CDR2 as YSYEKL. The CDR3 DNA reads TGCGCCAGCAGCCATTCGACAGGGGACTACGAGCAGTACTTC. This encodes CASSHSTGDYEQYF.

The chain is built from TRBV5-1 and TRBJ1-4, with D unclear. Per the germline V gene, CDR1 is SGHRS and CDR2 is YFSETQ. This CDR3 is built from 13 residues. V lost 0 bases, J lost 7 bases, and 7 bases lay in between. CDR3 sequence: CASSLGFGEKLFF. The CDR3, as DNA: TGCGCCAGCAGCTTGGGGTTCGGTGAAAAACTGTTTTTT.

This clonotype has at least ten counts. The chain combines TRBV7-2 with TRBJ2-7; TRBD2 is a possible D gene (5 bases). Trimming took off 1 base at V and 4 bases at J, with 8 bases between the two ends. This CDR3 has 13 amino acids. CDR1 is SGHTA, CDR2 FQGNSA, per germline. CDR3: CASSLVGGYEQYF. In DNA form, the CDR3 reads TGTGCCAGCAGCTTAGTTGGAGGTTACGAGCAGTACTTC.

This clonotype was counted many times. This chain connects TRBV10-3 to TRBJ2-1; D remains ambiguous. V lost 10 bases and J lost 7, with 11 bases in between. This CDR3 has 11 amino acids. Germline V lookup: CDR1 ENHRY, CDR2 SYGVKD. Here the CDR3 reads CATQESNEQFF. In DNA form, the CDR3 reads TGTGCCACCCAGGAAAGTAATGAGCAGTTCTTC.

This clonotype was counted ten times or more. The rearrangement uses TRBV7-9 and TRBJ2-1, with D tentatively TRBD2 (5 bases). Trimming removed 6 bases at V and 9 bases at J, with 21 bases between. Germline CDR1 reads SEHNR; CDR2 reads FQNEAQ (reference sequence). This CDR3 comprises 15 residues. Here the CDR3 DNA reads TGTGCCAGCAGTTCAGCTCGGGATTCTAAGGCTGAGCAGTTCTTC. Translation gives CASSSARDSKAEQFF.

This clonotype has at least ten counts. The chain uses TRBV5-1 and TRBJ2-3, with 8 bases fitting TRBD2. J gave up 6 bases and V 2 bases, and 8 bases lay outside the gene matches. This CDR3 comprises 15 residues. Germline loops: CDR1 SGHRS, CDR2 YFSETQ. The CDR3 is CASSFQRREGDTQYF. In DNA, the CDR3 is TGCGCCAGCAGCTTCCAGAGACGGGAGGGGGATACGCAGTATTTT.

Ten or more counts support this clonotype. The chain combines TRBV6-5 with TRBJ2-7; TRBD2 aligns across 7 bases. The CDR3 has 12 residues. Germline lookup yields CDR1 MNHEY and CDR2 SVGAGI. With 10 bases clipped from V and 5 bases from J, the junction kept 8 bases outside the gene matches. The CDR3 region has the DNA TGTGCCATTGGGGGGGGGAGCCACGAGCAGTACTTC. Translated, it gives CAIGGGSHEQYF.

A word on this clonotype: Just one base apart from a much larger clone, this may be a read error. The chain employs TRBV6-6 and TRBJ2-6; D uncertain. Trimming pared 6 bases from V and 0 bases from J, leaving 9 bases between. The CDR3 extends over 15 amino acids. CDR1 and CDR2 (germline): MNHNY, SVGAGI (reference sequence). The CDR3 region is CASRWTTSGANVLTF. For the CDR3, the DNA is TGTGCCAGCAGATGGACCACCTCTGGGGCCAACGTCCTGACTTTC.

The chain uses TRBV7-9 and TRBJ2-2; 7 bases match TRBD2. Germline CDR1 is SEHNR and CDR2 is FQNEAQ (reference sequence). The CDR3 length is 13 residues. V gave up 3 bases and J gave up 7 bases; unmatched junction bases: 2. In DNA form, the CDR3 reads TGTGCCAGCAGCTTCAGCGGGGTCGGGGAGCTGTTTTTT. Protein sequence: CASSFSGVGELFF.

This clonotype was seen at least ten times. V gene TRBV6-5 combines with J gene TRBJ1-6; D is unclear. The CDR3 is 13 amino acids. The ends were cut back, 5 bases at V and 6 bases at J, with 8 bases in the middle. CDR1 and CDR2 from the germline V gene are MNHEY and SVGAGI. Written as DNA, the CDR3 is TGTGCCAGCAGTGTGGCAGTTAATTCACCCCTCCACTTT. Its translation is CASSVAVNSPLHF.

This clonotype appeared many times. The gene calls are TRBV6-2 or TRBV6-3 and TRBJ1-6, with TRBD1 identical over 8 bases. Per the germline V gene, CDR1 is MNHEY and CDR2 is SVGEGT. The V gene end was trimmed by 5 bases and the J gene end by 5 bases; junction bases not matched to a gene: 5. This CDR3 spans 15 amino acids. DNA of the CDR3: TGTGCCAGCAGTGATCCGACAGGGGATAATTCACCCCTCCACTTT. Its protein product is CASSDPTGDNSPLHF.